Following are 8 T cell receptor beta chains from one sample sequenced in a study of identifying expanded T cells in peripheral blood. Here immunoSEQ multiplex PCR was the method, and the copy in TCRdb shows in-frame clones only, minus some. The repertoire includes 60,000 to 70,000 clones, around 86% of them detected once, and 19% sits in the top ten. Material for sequencing was blood. The receptors were sampled from a person aged 18 to 75 in good health.

The rearrangement joins TRBV27 to TRBJ2-2; 8 nucleotides match TRBD2. Germline lookup yields CDR1 MNHEY and CDR2 SMNVEV (reference sequence). The junction had 4 bases not matched to a gene; V was cut back by 1 base and J by 6 bases. The CDR3 sequence is 15 residues long. DNA of the CDR3: TGTGCCAGCAGTTTATGGGGTAGCGGGGCCGGGGAGCTGTTTTTT. This encodes CASSLWGSGAGELFF.

The chain recombines TRBV19 with TRBJ1-2, with TRBD1 as a possible D gene (5 bases). Per germline, CDR1 LNHDA and CDR2 SQIVND (reference sequence). This CDR3 contains 13 residues. Between the trimmed V and J ends, which lost 7 bases and 2 bases, there was a span of 11 bases. CDR3 sequence (DNA): TGTGCCAGTACTCCAAGACAGAACTATGGCTACACCTTC. Encoded protein: CASTPRQNYGYTF. The whole variable domain, filled in from reference TRBV19 and TRBJ1-2, reads DGGITQSPKYLFRKEGQNVTLSCEQNLNHDAMYWYRQDPGQGLRLIYYSQIVNDFQKGDIAEGYSVSREKKESFPLTVTSAQKNPTAFYLCASTPRQNYGYTFGSGTRLTVV.

This chain uses TRBV7-2 with TRBJ1-4; the D is unclear. This CDR3 has 14 amino acids. V was trimmed by 4 bases and J by 5 bases, leaving 11 bases between them. The germline gives CDR1 SGHTA, CDR2 FQGNSA. This chain's CDR3 is CASSSTWTNEKLFF. The CDR3 bases are TGTGCCAGCAGCTCCACCTGGACCAATGAAAAACTGTTTTTT.

This sequence joins TRBV5-6 and TRBJ2-5; D is possibly TRBD2 (5 bases). Per the germline V gene, CDR1 is SGHDT and CDR2 is YYEEEE. V was clipped by 0 bases and J by 0 bases, with 9 bases between them. The CDR3 sequence is 15 residues long. CDR3 protein: CASSLGRGYQETQYF. Written as DNA, the CDR3 is TGTGCCAGCAGCTTGGGACGGGGATACCAAGAGACCCAGTACTTC.

This sequence joins TRBV5-8 and TRBJ2-7; no clear D gene. There are 13 residues in the CDR3. V was trimmed by 1 base and J by 6 bases, leaving 11 bases between them. Germline lookup yields CDR1 SGHTS and CDR2 YDEGEE. The CDR3 nucleotides read TGTGCCAGCAGCTTGTTGTCCGGAACCGAGCAGTACGTC. This translates into CASSLLSGTEQYV.

The chain has TRBV7-2 and TRBJ2-1; D may match TRBD1 or TRBD2 (5 bases each). Trimming cost V 1 base and J 9 bases, with 10 bases left between them. Germline values: CDR1 SGHTA, CDR2 FQGNSA. This CDR3 has 13 residues. CDR3 in DNA: TGTGCCAGCAGCTTAGTGGTCGGGACTGAGCAGTTCTTC. Amino acids: CASSLVVGTEQFF. The complete variable domain, with remaining parts taken from reference TRBV7-2 and TRBJ2-1, reads GAGVSQSPSNKVTEKGKDVELRCDPISGHTALYWYRQSLGQGLEFLIYFQGNSAPDKSGLPSDRFSAERTGGSVSTLTIQRTQQEDSAVYLCASSLVVGTEQFFGPGTRLTVL.

The chain carries TRBV5-1 and TRBJ2-1, with D perhaps matching TRBD2 (6 bases). There are 15 residues in the CDR3. Trimming stripped 5 bases from V and 5 bases from J, with 17 bases between. The germline gives CDR1 SGHRS, CDR2 YFSETQ. For the CDR3, the DNA is TGCGCCAGCAGTGGGGCGGGGCACGAAAACAATGAGCAGTTCTTC. It yields the protein CASSGAGHENNEQFF.

The chain joins TRBV6-1 to TRBJ1-1, with D maybe TRBD1 (6 bases). Germline V lookup: CDR1 MNHNS, CDR2 SASEGT. V was cut by 1 base and J by 6 bases, with 15 bases left in between. This CDR3 region has 15 residues. CDR3 in DNA: TGTGCCAGCAGTGAAGGAACGTCAGGGGCTTCTGAAGCTTTCTTT. This translates into CASSEGTSGASEAFF.